A single T cell receptor beta chain is shown here with its context. The antigen is undetermined. The same CDR3 is also encoded by other DNA sequences in this sample. Germline loops: CDR1 MNHEY, CDR2 SVGAGI. The CDR3 is 15 residues long. The V end lost 0 bases, the J end lost 1 base, and 9 bases lay between the germline ends. The sort gate was single viable CD3+CD4+CD8-CD45RO+ cells for memory CD4+ T cells. Clones were sequenced by immunoSEQ multiplex PCR, and TCRdb holds only the in-frame ones, with some missing. The repertoire holds 80,000 to 100,000 clones, 80% seen once, with around 3.6% in the top ten. This entry comes from a study of memory CD4+ T cells and cytomegalovirus serostatus. General study points: Each of approximately 69 CMV-associated TCRbeta sequences occurred in one to five individuals.

What was sequenced was memory CD4+ T cells from blood. The genes are TRBV6-5 and TRBJ1-1, with D unresolved. This clonotype was obtained from an adult in good health and CMV-seropositive. CDR3 DNA sequence: TGTGCCAGCAGTTACTCTAGGGAGGGGAACACTGAAGCTTTCTTT. Translating gives CASSYSREGNTEAFF.